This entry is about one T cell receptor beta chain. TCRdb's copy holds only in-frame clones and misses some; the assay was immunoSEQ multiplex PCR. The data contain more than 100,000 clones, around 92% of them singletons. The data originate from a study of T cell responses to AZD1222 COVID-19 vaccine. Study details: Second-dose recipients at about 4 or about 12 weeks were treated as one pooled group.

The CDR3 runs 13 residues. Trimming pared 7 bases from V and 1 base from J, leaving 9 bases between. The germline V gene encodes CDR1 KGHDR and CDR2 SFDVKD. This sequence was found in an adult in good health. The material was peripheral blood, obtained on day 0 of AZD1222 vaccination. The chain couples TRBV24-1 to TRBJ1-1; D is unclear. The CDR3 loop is CATRRSENTEAFF. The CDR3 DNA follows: TGTGCCACCAGACGGTCGGAGAACACTGAAGCTTTCTTT.